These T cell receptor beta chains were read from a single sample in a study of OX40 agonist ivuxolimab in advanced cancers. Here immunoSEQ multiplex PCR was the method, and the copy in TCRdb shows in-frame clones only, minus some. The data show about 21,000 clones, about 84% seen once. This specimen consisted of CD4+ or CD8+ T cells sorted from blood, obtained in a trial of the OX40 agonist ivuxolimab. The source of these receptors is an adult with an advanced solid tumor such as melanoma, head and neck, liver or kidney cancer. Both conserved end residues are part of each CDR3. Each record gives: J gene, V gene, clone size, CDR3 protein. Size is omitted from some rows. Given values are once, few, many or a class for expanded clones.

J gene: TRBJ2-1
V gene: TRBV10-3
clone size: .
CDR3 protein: CAISTGTSGYYFYNEQFF

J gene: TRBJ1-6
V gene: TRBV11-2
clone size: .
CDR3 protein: CASSLGLGQTNSPLHF

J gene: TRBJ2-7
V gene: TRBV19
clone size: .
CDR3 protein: CASSGGKGLEQYF

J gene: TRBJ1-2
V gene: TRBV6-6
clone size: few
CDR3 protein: CASSPLGGFDGYTF

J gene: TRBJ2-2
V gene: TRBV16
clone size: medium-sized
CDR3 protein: CASSQFGELFF

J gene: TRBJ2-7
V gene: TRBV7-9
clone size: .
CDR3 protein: CASSPDPYEQYF

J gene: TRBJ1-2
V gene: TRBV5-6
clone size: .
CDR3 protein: CASSFGSGYGYTF

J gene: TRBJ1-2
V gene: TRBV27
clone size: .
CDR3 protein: CASSTPGTGYGYTF

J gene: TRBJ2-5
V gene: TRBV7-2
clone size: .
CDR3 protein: CASSLAEDRALKETQYF

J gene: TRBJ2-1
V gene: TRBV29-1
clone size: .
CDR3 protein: CSVDGGQVSPIYNEQFF

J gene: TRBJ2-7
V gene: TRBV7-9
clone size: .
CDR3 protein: CASSFGTGVLEQYF

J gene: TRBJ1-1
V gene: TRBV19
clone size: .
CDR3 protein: CASSLRSEVDTEAFF

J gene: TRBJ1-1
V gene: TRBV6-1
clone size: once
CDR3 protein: CASSEEASNTEAFF

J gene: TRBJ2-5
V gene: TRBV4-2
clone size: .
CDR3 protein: CASSQASGGALQETQYF

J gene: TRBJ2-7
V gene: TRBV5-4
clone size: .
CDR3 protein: CASSFGDRAYEQYF

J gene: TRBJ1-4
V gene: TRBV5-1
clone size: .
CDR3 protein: CASSLASYLSEKLFF

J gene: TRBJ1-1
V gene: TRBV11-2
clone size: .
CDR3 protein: CASSLDFDYTEAFF

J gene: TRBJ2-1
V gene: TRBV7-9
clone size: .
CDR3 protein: CASSLGGLAGYNEQFF

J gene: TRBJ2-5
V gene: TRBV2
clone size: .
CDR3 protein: CASMGAGTSSQETQYF

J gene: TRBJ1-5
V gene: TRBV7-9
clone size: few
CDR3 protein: CASSPSLRSNQPQHF

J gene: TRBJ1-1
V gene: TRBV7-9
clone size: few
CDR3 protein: CASSQTTGQTNTEAFF

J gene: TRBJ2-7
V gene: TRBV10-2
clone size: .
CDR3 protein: CASSETGAYEQYF

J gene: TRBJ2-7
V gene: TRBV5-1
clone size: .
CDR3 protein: CASSLEQGISYEQYF

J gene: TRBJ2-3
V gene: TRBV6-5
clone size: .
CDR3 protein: CATKIPDTQYF

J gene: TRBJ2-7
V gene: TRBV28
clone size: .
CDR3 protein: CASSSTRTTGGVSYEQYF

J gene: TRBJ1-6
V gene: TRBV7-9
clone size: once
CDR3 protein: CASSATGTGYNSPLHF

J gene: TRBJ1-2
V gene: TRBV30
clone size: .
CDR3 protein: CAWTPTTGSTSYTF

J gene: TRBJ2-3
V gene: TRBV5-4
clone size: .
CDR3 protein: CASSSLGDTDTQYF

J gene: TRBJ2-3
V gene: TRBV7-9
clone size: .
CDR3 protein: CASGAGGGDTQYF

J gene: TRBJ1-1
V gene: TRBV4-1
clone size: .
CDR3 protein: CASSPWTGGMGDTEAFF

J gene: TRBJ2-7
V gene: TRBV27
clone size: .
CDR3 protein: CASRGGSYEQYF

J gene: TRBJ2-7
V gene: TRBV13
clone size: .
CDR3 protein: CASSGDRRYEQYF

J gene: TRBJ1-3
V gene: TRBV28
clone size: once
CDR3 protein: CASSFLGSGNTIYF

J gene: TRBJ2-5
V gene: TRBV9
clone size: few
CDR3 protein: CASSVEGVREETQYF

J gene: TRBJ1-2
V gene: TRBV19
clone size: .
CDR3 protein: CASSLRPGQDHLALFNYGYTF

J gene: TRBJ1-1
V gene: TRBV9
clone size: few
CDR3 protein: CASSAHTPAGAMNTEAFF

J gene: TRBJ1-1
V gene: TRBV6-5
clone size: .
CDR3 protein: CASSYSGTGVGTEAFF

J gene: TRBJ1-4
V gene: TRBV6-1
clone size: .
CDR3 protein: CASTSLGAFNEKLFF

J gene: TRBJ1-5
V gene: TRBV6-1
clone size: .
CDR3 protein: CASSDPRGRVDQPQHF

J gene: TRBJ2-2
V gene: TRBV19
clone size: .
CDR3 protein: CASSHGTGGRSEVMTGELFF

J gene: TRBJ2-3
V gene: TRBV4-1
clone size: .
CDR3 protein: CASSQDQGGGSTDTQYF

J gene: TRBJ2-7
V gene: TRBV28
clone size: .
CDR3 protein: CASSPRDRGLGEQYF

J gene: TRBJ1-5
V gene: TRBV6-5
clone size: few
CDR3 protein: CASSQGQRNQPQHF

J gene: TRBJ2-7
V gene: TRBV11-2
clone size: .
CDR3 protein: CASSLKVSGEQYF

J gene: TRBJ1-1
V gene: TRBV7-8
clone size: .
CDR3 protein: CASSPPGQLEAFF

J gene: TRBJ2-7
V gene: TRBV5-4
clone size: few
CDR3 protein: CASSLGTGFSNEQYF

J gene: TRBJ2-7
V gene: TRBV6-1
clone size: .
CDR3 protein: CASSEEAGHSSYEQYF

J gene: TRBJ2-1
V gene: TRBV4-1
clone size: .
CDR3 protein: CASSLGQGGEQFF

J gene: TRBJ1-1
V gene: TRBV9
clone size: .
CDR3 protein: CASSVGWLNTEAFF

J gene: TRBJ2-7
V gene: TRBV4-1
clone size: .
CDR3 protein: CASSPEPGGALEQYF